A selection of T cell receptor beta chains follows, all from one sample in a study of T cell repertoires in cytomegalovirus infection. These TCRs' antigens remain unknown. Each CDR3 protein is one row after TCRdb ran MiXCR on the reads. Of about 78,000 distinct CDR3 sequences in the sample, approximately 40% were seen once. This specimen was CD8+ T cells from cultured PBMCs, taken from culture after CMV antigen stimulation. Receptors were obtained from a human donor in good health (CMV status not recorded). Some clones in this sample may be carry-over from other donors' samples. Each CDR3 is given without its conserved first and last residue. Size tells how often a clone was seen (once, few, many) or the class of an expanded clone, and some rows leave it out.

j_call,v_call,clone_size,cdr3_aa
TRBJ2-7,TRBV7-8,-,ASSLVSLGDPYEQY
TRBJ2-1,TRBV4-3,few,ASSTGGYTYNEQF
TRBJ2-7,TRBV28,-,ASSKIQGAKYEQY
TRBJ2-2,TRBV6-2/TRBV6-3,few,ASSYPPPRGDTGELF
TRBJ1-1,TRBV19,few,ASSLRNPGGTEAF
TRBJ1-6,TRBV7-9,few,ASSSNPVLSSPLH
TRBJ2-3,TRBV27,-,ASSPYGGSTDTQY
TRBJ1-1,TRBV6-6,few,ASSYLGTGALHTEAF
TRBJ2-3,TRBV7-9,-,ASSLLGDFDTQY
TRBJ2-7,TRBV11-2,-,ASSKTPYEQY
TRBJ1-1,TRBV7-6,many,ASSLFPGGSTEAF
TRBJ1-5,TRBV27,-,ASSQGGFGNQPQH
TRBJ2-7,TRBV5-6,-,ASSLWQDYEQY
TRBJ2-2,TRBV19,-,ASSPPDSNTGELF
TRBJ2-5,TRBV7-8,many,ASSPWATPEGQY
TRBJ2-1,TRBV29-1,-,SVANNEQF
TRBJ2-3,TRBV27,-,ASSLKGHRGDTQY
TRBJ2-1,TRBV11-3,-,ASSPRGGNNEQF
TRBJ1-4,TRBV29-1,-,SVEQGAKLF
TRBJ1-1,TRBV5-5,-,ASSYWTGDTEAF
TRBJ1-2,TRBV20-1,-,SASRSDLTVLFGYT